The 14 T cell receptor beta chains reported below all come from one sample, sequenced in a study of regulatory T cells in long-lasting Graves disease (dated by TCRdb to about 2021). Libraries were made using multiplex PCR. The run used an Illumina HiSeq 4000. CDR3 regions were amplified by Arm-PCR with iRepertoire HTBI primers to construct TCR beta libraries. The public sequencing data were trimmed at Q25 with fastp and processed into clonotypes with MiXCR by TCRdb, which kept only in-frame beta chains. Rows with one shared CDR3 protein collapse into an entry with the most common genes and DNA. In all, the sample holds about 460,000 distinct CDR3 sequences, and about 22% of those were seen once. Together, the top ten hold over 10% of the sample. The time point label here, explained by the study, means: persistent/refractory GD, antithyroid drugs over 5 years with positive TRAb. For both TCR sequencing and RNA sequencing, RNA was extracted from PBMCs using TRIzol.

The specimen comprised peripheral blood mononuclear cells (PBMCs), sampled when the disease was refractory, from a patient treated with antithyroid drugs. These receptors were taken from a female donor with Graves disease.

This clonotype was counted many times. CDR3 in DNA: TGCAGCGTTGTTGTGGGGGCAGCCGGGCAGTACTTC. Its protein product is CSVVVGAAGQYF. V usage is TRBV29-1 and J usage is TRBJ2-7, with TRBD1 as a possible D gene (6 bases). This CDR3 spans 12 amino acids. CDR1 and CDR2 (germline): SQVTM, ANQGSEA. V lost 4 bases to trimming and J lost 9 bases, with 16 bases between them.

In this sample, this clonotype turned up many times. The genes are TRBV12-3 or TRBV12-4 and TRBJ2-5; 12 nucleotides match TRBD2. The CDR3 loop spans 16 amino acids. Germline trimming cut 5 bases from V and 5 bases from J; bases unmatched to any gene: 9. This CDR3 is CASSPPSGGVVETQYF. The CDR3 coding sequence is TGTGCCAGCAGTCCTCCTAGCGGGGGGGTAGTGGAGACCCAGTACTTC.

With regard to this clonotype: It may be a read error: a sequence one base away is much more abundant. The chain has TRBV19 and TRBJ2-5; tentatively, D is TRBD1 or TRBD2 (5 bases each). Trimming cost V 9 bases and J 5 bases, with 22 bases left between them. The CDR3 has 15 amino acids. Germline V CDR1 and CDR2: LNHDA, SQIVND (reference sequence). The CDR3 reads CASQRGDAVDETQYF. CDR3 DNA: TGTGCCAGCCAAAGAGGGGACGCCGTCGACGAGACCCAGTACTTC. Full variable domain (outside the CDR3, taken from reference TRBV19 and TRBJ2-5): DGGITQSPKYLFRKEGQNVTLSCEQNLNHDAMYWYRQDPGQGLRLIYYSQIVNDFQKGDIAEGYSVSREKKESFPLTVTSAQKNPTAFYLCASQRGDAVDETQYFGPGTRLLVL.

In DNA, the CDR3 is TGTGCCAGCAGCTTGGAGTGGACTGCTAATTCACCCCTCCACTTT. Its protein is CASSLEWTANSPLHF. This chain uses TRBV5-6 with TRBJ1-6; no clear D. V was shortened by 0 bases and J by 6 bases, with 10 bases between the two germline ends. The CDR3 has 15 amino acids. CDR1 is SGHDT and CDR2 is YYEEEE in the germline V gene.

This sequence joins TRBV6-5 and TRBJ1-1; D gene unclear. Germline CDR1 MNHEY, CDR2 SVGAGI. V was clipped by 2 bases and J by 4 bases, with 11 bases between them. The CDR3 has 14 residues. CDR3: CASSYRVYGTEAFF. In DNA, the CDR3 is TGTGCCAGCAGTTACAGGGTTTACGGCACTGAAGCTTTCTTT.

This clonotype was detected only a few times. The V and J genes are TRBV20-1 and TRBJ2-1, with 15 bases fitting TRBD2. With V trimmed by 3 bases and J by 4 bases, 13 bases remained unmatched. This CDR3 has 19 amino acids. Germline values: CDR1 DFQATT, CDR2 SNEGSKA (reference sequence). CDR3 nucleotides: TGCAGTGCTAGGGTCGGGACTAGCGGGAGGTCTAATCGGTACAATGAGCAGTTCTTC. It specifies CSARVGTSGRSNRYNEQFF.

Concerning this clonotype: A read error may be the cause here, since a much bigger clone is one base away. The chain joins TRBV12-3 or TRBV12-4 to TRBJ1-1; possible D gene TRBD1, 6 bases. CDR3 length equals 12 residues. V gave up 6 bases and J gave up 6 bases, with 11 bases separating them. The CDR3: CASRGGYAEAFF. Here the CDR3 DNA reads TGTGCCAGCAGAGGGGGGTACGCTGAAGCTTTCTTT.

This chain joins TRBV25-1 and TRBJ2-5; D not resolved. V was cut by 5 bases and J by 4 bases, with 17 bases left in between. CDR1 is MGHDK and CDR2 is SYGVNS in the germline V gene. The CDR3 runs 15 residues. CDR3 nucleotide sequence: TGTGCCAGCAGTAACCCGGGCGACCTGGGAGAGACCCAGTACTTC. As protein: CASSNPGDLGETQYF.

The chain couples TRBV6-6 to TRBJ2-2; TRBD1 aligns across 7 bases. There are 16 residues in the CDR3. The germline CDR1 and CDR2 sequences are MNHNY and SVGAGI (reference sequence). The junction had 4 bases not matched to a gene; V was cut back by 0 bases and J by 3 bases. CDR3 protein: CASSYSRDRDTGELFF. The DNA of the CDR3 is TGTGCCAGCAGTTACTCGCGAGACAGGGACACCGGGGAGCTGTTTTTT.

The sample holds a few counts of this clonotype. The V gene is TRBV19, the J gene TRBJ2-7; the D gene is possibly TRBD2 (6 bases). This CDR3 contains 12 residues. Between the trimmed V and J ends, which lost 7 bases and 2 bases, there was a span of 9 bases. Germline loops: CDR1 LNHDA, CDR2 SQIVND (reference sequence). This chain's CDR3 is CASIRLAYEQYF. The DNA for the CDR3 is TGTGCCAGTATAAGACTAGCCTACGAGCAGTACTTC. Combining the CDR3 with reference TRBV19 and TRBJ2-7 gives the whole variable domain DGGITQSPKYLFRKEGQNVTLSCEQNLNHDAMYWYRQDPGQGLRLIYYSQIVNDFQKGDIAEGYSVSREKKESFPLTVTSAQKNPTAFYLCASIRLAYEQYFGPGTRLTVT.

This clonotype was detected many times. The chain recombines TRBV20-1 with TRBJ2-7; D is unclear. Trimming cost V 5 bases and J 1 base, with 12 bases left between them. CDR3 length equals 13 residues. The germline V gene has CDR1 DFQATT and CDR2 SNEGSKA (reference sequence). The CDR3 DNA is TGCAGTGCTTCCTTAGAGACATCCTACGAGCAGTACTTC. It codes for CSASLETSYEQYF.

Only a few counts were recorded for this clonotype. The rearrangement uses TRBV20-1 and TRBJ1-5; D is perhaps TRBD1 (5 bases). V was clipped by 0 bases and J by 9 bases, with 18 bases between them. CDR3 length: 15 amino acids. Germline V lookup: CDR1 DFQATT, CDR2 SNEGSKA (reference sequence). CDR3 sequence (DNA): TGCAGTGCTAGAGATCAGGGCCAGCTTGCAGGGCCCCAGCATTTT. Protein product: CSARDQGQLAGPQHF.

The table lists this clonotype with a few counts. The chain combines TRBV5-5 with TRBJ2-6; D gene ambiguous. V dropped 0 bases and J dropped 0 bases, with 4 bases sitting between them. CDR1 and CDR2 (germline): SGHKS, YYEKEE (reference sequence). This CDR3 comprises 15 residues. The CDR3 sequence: CASSLDYSGANVLTF. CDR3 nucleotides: TGTGCCAGCAGCTTGGACTACTCTGGGGCCAACGTCCTGACTTTC. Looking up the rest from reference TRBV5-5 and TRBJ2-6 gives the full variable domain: DAGVTQSPTHLIKTRGQQVTLRCSPISGHKSVSWYQQVLGQGPQFIFQYYEKEERGRGNFPDRFSARQFPNYSSELNVNALLLGDSALYLCASSLDYSGANVLTFGAGSRLTVL.

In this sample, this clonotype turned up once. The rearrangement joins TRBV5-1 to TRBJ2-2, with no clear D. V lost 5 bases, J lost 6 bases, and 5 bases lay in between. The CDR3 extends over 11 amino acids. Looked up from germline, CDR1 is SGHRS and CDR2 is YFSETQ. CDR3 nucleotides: TGCGCCAGCAGAGAACCCGGGGAGCTGTTTTTT. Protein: CASREPGELFF.